The entry below describes one T cell receptor beta chain. Using immunoSEQ multiplex PCR, the repertoire was profiled, and TCRdb retains in-frame clones only, with some absent. The top ten clones hold about an eighth of a sample with fewer than 200,000 clones, 70% to 85% of them seen once. This record belongs to a study of blood T cell repertoires in COVID-19. Overall study: Material from acute and convalescent COVID-19 was sourced from the United States, Italy and Spain. The analysed material was cDNA or gDNA that came from T cells, B-cell-depleted T cells, or PBMCs.

All enrollees were roughly 18 to 90 years old and from fewer than 25 US areas. Cohorts were assigned according to the clinical history that participants reported. The CDR3 runs to 15 residues. CDR1 is KGHSH and CDR2 is LQKENI in the germline V gene. The ends lost 4 bases at V and 0 bases at J; junction bases unmatched: 3. The sample taken for sequencing was PBMCs or T cells enriched from blood (not recorded which). The chain combines TRBV18 with TRBJ1-5, with 7 bases identical to TRBD1. The TCR comes from a man aged 45-65 years who had recovered from COVID-19. The DNA for the CDR3 is TGTGCCAGCTCACGGGACAGAAATAGCAATCAGCCCCAGCATTTT. Its protein is CASSRDRNSNQPQHF. The complete variable domain, with remaining parts taken from reference TRBV18 and TRBJ1-5, reads NAGVMQNPRHLVRRRGQEARLRCSPMKGHSHVYWYRQLPEEGLKFMVYLQKENIIDESGMPKERFSAEFPKEGPSILRIQQVVRGDSAAYFCASSRDRNSNQPQHFGDGTRLSIL.